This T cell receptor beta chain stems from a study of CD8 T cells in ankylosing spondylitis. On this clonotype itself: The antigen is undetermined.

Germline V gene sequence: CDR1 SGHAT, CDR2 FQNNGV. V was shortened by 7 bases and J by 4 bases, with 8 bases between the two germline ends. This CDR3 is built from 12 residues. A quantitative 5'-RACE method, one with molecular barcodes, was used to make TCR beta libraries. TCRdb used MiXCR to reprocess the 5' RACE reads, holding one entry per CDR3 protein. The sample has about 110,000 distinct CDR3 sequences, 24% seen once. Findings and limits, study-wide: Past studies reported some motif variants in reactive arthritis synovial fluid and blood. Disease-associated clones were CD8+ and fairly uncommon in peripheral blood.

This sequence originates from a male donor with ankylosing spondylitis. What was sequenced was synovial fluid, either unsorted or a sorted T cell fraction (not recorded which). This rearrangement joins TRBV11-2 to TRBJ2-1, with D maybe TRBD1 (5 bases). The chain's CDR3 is CASTRQYNEQFF. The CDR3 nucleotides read TGTGCCAGCACCAGACAGTACAATGAGCAGTTCTTC.